These T cell receptor beta chains were read from a single sample in a study of T cells in Graves' hyperthyroidism and ophthalmopathy. TCRdb re-derived calls from the multiplex PCR reads in MiXCR, one entry per CDR3 protein. The sample consists of approximately 360,000 distinct CDR3 sequences, about a sixth of them appearing once. Sequenced material: blood. The source of these receptors is a woman younger than 35 with Graves' hyperthyroidism that later progressed to Graves' ophthalmopathy. CDR3s include the opening cysteine and the closing phenylalanine or tryptophan. D genes are given only for firm matches. Clone sizes are given selectively: once, few, many, or a class where the clone is expanded.

clone_size: few
j_call: TRBJ2-2
v_call: TRBV28
cdr3_length: 16
d_call: TRBD2
cdr3_nt: TGTGCCAGCAGTTTAATACTAGCGGGGTCCACCGGGGAGCTGTTTTTT
cdr3_aa: CASSLILAGSTGELFF

clone_size: many
j_call: TRBJ2-1
v_call: TRBV20-1
cdr3_length: 17
d_call: TRBD2
cdr3_nt: TGCAGTGCTAGGGGTCCCTTTAGCGGGATTGGCTACAATGAGCAGTTCTTC
cdr3_aa: CSARGPFSGIGYNEQFF

clone_size: many
j_call: TRBJ2-3
v_call: TRBV7-9
cdr3_length: 18
d_call: TRBD2
cdr3_nt: TGTGCCAGCAGCTCAAGTACTAGCGGGAGGACTAGCACAGATACGCAGTATTTT
cdr3_aa: CASSSSTSGRTSTDTQYF

clone_size: few
j_call: TRBJ2-7
v_call: TRBV27
cdr3_length: 17
d_call: TRBD2
cdr3_nt: TGTGCCAGCAGTAAAGGGACTAGCGGGAGGTTGTCCTACGAGCAGTACTTC
cdr3_aa: CASSKGTSGRLSYEQYF

clone_size: -
j_call: TRBJ2-7
v_call: TRBV30
cdr3_length: 12
d_call: TRBD2
cdr3_nt: TGTGCCTATAGCGGGAGGTCCTACGAGCAGTACTTC
cdr3_aa: CAYSGRSYEQYF

clone_size: many
j_call: TRBJ2-5
v_call: TRBV24-1
cdr3_length: 16
d_call: TRBD1
cdr3_nt: TGTGCCACCAGCCCCCGGCGGGACAGGGGGCAAGAGACCCAGTACTTC
cdr3_aa: CATSPRRDRGQETQYF

clone_size: few
j_call: TRBJ2-5
v_call: TRBV15
cdr3_length: 15
d_call: -
cdr3_nt: TGTGCCACCAGCCGAAGGGACGGTGGCCAAGAGACCCAGTACTTC
cdr3_aa: CATSRRDGGQETQYF

clone_size: -
j_call: TRBJ2-2
v_call: TRBV27
cdr3_length: 16
d_call: -
cdr3_nt: TGTGCCAGCAGTTTCGGGGGCGTGAAGTCATCGGGGGAGCTGTTTTTT
cdr3_aa: CASSFGGVKSSGELFF

clone_size: many
j_call: TRBJ2-2
v_call: TRBV28
cdr3_length: 12
d_call: -
cdr3_nt: TGTGCCAGCGTGACGAACACCGGGGAGCTGTTTTTT
cdr3_aa: CASVTNTGELFF

clone_size: many
j_call: TRBJ2-3
v_call: TRBV20-1
cdr3_length: 13
d_call: -
cdr3_nt: TGCAGTGTGGGGGTCAGCGGTGGAGATACGCAGTATTTT
cdr3_aa: CSVGVSGGDTQYF

clone_size: many
j_call: TRBJ2-3
v_call: TRBV29-1
cdr3_length: 13
d_call: TRBD2
cdr3_nt: TGCAGCGTTGGAGCGGGAGGCACAGATACGCAGTATTTT
cdr3_aa: CSVGAGGTDTQYF

clone_size: many
j_call: TRBJ2-3
v_call: TRBV7-8
cdr3_length: 18
d_call: -
cdr3_nt: TGTGCCAGCAGCTTAGGGCGGATTTGGACTACTAGCACAGATACGCAGTATTTT
cdr3_aa: CASSLGRIWTTSTDTQYF

clone_size: many
j_call: TRBJ2-1
v_call: TRBV7-9
cdr3_length: 18
d_call: TRBD2
cdr3_nt: TGTGCCAGCAGCTCAAATCCGGGACTAGCGGGACACCAGGATGAGCAGTTCTTC
cdr3_aa: CASSSNPGLAGHQDEQFF

clone_size: few
j_call: TRBJ2-1
v_call: TRBV19
cdr3_length: 16
d_call: -
cdr3_nt: TGTGCCAGTAGTGCCAGCACAGGGTTTGGGGACAATGAGCAGTTCTTC
cdr3_aa: CASSASTGFGDNEQFF

clone_size: many
j_call: TRBJ2-1
v_call: TRBV5-6
cdr3_length: 15
d_call: -
cdr3_nt: TGTGCCAGCACCCTCGGAGGGGACTTCTACAATGAGCAGTTCTTC
cdr3_aa: CASTLGGDFYNEQFF

clone_size: -
j_call: TRBJ2-7
v_call: TRBV28
cdr3_length: 14
d_call: -
cdr3_nt: TGTGCCAGCAGTTTATGGTGGTCCTCCTACGAGCAGTACTTC
cdr3_aa: CASSLWWSSYEQYF

clone_size: many
j_call: TRBJ2-3
v_call: TRBV29-1
cdr3_length: 18
d_call: -
cdr3_nt: TGCAGCGTTGAAGCTGCGGTGGGAACAGGGTTCCTTGCAGATACGCAGTATTTT
cdr3_aa: CSVEAAVGTGFLADTQYF

clone_size: -
j_call: TRBJ2-3
v_call: TRBV6-1
cdr3_length: 16
d_call: TRBD1
cdr3_nt: TGTGCCAGCAGTCCCCGAGACAGGGGGCAGACAGATACGCAGTATTTT
cdr3_aa: CASSPRDRGQTDTQYF

clone_size: few
j_call: TRBJ2-2
v_call: TRBV6-6
cdr3_length: 13
d_call: -
cdr3_nt: TGTGCCAGCAGTTACACGGAGACCGGGGAGCTGTTTTTT
cdr3_aa: CASSYTETGELFF

clone_size: many
j_call: TRBJ2-3
v_call: TRBV20-1
cdr3_length: 14
d_call: -
cdr3_nt: TGCAGTGCACTGAGGGGTCTACCCCTCGTTACGCAGTATTTT
cdr3_aa: CSALRGLPLVTQYF

clone_size: few
j_call: TRBJ2-1
v_call: TRBV19
cdr3_length: 14
d_call: TRBD1
cdr3_nt: TGTGCCAGTAGTATGGGGGACAGGGCCAATGAGCAGTTCTTC
cdr3_aa: CASSMGDRANEQFF